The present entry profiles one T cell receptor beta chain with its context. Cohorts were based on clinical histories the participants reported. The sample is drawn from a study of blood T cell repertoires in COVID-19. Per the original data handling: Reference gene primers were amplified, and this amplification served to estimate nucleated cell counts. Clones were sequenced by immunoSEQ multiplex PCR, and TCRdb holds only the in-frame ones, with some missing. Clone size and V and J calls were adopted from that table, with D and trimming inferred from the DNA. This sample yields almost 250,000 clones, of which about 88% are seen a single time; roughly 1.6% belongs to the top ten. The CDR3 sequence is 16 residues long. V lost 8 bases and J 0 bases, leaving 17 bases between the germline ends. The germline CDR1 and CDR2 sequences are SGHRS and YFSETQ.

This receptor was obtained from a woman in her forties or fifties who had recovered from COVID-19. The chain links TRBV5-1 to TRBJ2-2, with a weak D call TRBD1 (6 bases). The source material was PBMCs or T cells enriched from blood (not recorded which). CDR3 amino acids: CASETGNVANTGELFF. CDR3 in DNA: TGCGCCAGTGAAACAGGGAATGTCGCGAACACCGGGGAGCTGTTTTTT.